Below are 9 T cell receptor beta chains sequenced from a single sample in a study of blood T cell repertoires in COVID-19. Clones were read by immunoSEQ multiplex PCR, and TCRdb kept only the in-frame ones, dropping some. The repertoire holds around 290,000 clones, with 80% to 90% as singletons. Sequenced input: peripheral blood. All receptors come from a man aged 40-55 years with acute or convalescent COVID-19.

The gene calls are TRBV24-1 and TRBJ2-1; D may be TRBD2 (6 bases). Germline V gene data show CDR1 as KGHDR and CDR2 as SFDVKD. Trimming removed 3 bases at V and 8 bases at J, with 16 bases between. The CDR3 runs to 15 residues. CDR3 residues: CATSDDQGGSDEQFF. CDR3 nucleotide sequence: TGTGCCACCAGTGATGACCAGGGAGGTAGCGATGAGCAGTTCTTC.

This clone was counted a single time. The chain employs TRBV5-6 and TRBJ2-7; TRBD1 might be the D (6 bases). Trimming pared 4 bases from V and 9 bases from J, leaving 17 bases between. Germline V gene sequence: CDR1 SGHDT, CDR2 YYEEEE. CDR3 size: 13 residues. This chain's CDR3 is CASSPRRIGGQYF. In nucleotides, the CDR3 is TGTGCCAGCAGCCCGCGACGTATAGGGGGGCAGTACTTC.

A note on this clone: This CDR3 is also generated by other DNA sequences in the sample. The chain uses TRBV5-4 and TRBJ1-2, with 9 bases identical to TRBD1. The CDR3 loop spans 13 amino acids. The V gene's germline CDR1 is SGHNT and CDR2 YYREEE (reference sequence). Trimming cost V 4 bases and J 6 bases; bases outside gene matches: 4. The CDR3 DNA is TGTGCCAGCAGCCCTTGGACAGGGGATGGCTACACCTTC. Translating gives CASSPWTGDGYTF. The full variable domain, in which reference TRBV5-4 and TRBJ1-2 provide the parts outside the CDR3, is ETGVTQSPTHLIKTRGQQVTLRCSSQSGHNTVSWYQQALGQGPQFIFQYYREEENGRGNFPPRFSGLQFPNYSSELNVNALELDDSALYLCASSPWTGDGYTFGSGTRLTVV.

This chain joins TRBV19 and TRBJ2-2; 7 bases are a match to TRBD1. This CDR3 region has 18 residues. V was pared by 6 bases and J by 1 base, with 14 bases of the junction left unmatched. Germline CDR1 reads LNHDA; CDR2 reads SQIVND (reference sequence). CDR3 in DNA: TGTGCCAGTAGAAGGGTAAGGTCGACAGGGAAGAACACCGGGGAGCTGTTTTTT. Translation: CASRRVRSTGKNTGELFF. Combining the CDR3 with reference TRBV19 and TRBJ2-2 gives the whole variable domain DGGITQSPKYLFRKEGQNVTLSCEQNLNHDAMYWYRQDPGQGLRLIYYSQIVNDFQKGDIAEGYSVSREKKESFPLTVTSAQKNPTAFYLCASRRVRSTGKNTGELFFGEGSRLTVL.

The J gene is TRBJ1-5, the V gene TRBV4-2, with D unresolved. Trimming stripped 0 bases from V and 2 bases from J, with 5 bases between. Germline assignment: CDR1 LGHNA and CDR2 YNFKEQ. The CDR3 has 14 residues. CDR3 protein: CASSQDQGNQPQHF. In nucleotides, the CDR3 is TGTGCCAGCAGCCAAGATCAGGGCAATCAGCCCCAGCATTTT.

The V gene is TRBV7-3, the J gene TRBJ1-6, with a tentative D call TRBD1 (6 bases). Trimming cost V 0 bases and J 9 bases, with 9 bases left between them. Germline assignment: CDR1 SGHTA and CDR2 FQGTGA. This CDR3 comprises 14 residues. DNA for the CDR3: TGTGCCAGCAGCTTAACAGGGGGTAGTTCACCCCTCCACTTT. Residues: CASSLTGGSSPLHF.

The V call is TRBV7-8, the J call TRBJ2-1; D might be TRBD1 (5 bases). CDR3 length: 16 residues. Germline values: CDR1 SGHVS, CDR2 FQNEAQ. V dropped 5 bases and J dropped 2 bases, with 16 bases sitting between them. CDR3: CASSPRQTVAYNEQFF. The DNA for the CDR3 is TGTGCCAGCAGCCCTAGACAGACAGTAGCCTACAATGAGCAGTTCTTC.

This clone was recorded a few times. The chain employs TRBV9 and TRBJ1-4, with D possibly being TRBD1 (5 bases). This CDR3 has 15 amino acids. Trimming took off 4 bases at V and 7 bases at J, with 17 bases between the two ends. Per the germline V gene, CDR1 is SGDLS and CDR2 is YYNGEE. CDR3 bases: TGTGCCAGCAGCCTCGGGAGCTCAGGGCCTGAAAAACTGTTTTTT. Encoded protein: CASSLGSSGPEKLFF.

This chain links TRBV28 with TRBJ1-4; 11 positions agree with TRBD1. This CDR3 comprises 15 residues. Trimming took 6 bases from V and 6 from J; bases not matched to a gene: 6. Germline V gene data show CDR1 as MDHEN and CDR2 as SYDVKM. The CDR3 sequence: CASSIGGQGDEKLFF. The DNA for the CDR3 is TGTGCCAGCAGCATAGGGGGACAGGGGGATGAAAAACTGTTTTTT.